The sequence of this T cell receptor beta chain was determined in a study of beta chain features in type 1 diabetes. About the research overall: Patients looked much like healthy donors when it came to age, gender and cell yields. Whole-study results and caveats: Within each of all four CD4+ subsets, Type 1 diabetes patients had TCRB CDR3s that were moderately but significantly shorter.

This clone was seen a few times. Antigen specificity is unknown. Losses at the gene ends were 2 bases for V and 0 bases for J; bases not matched to a gene: 6. This CDR3 has 17 amino acids. Germline CDR1 reads KGHSH; CDR2 reads LQKENI. Blood was drawn once from each donor into heparinised tubes. The draws averaged about 110 mL. Every isolated RNA sample was fully reverse transcribed, so sequencing captured expressed TCRB transcripts. Clones were sequenced by immunoSEQ multiplex PCR, and TCRdb holds only the in-frame ones, with some missing. Among 300,000 to 400,000 clones listed, 9.3% were seen once. This receptor was taken from a man under 40 with type 1 diabetes. Source material: central memory CD4+ T cells from blood. The chain is built from TRBV18 and TRBJ2-1; 8 bases are a match to TRBD2. CDR3 nucleotides: TGTGCCAGCTCACCAGGAGCGGGGGTCCACTCCTACAATGAGCAGTTCTTC. This encodes CASSPGAGVHSYNEQFF.